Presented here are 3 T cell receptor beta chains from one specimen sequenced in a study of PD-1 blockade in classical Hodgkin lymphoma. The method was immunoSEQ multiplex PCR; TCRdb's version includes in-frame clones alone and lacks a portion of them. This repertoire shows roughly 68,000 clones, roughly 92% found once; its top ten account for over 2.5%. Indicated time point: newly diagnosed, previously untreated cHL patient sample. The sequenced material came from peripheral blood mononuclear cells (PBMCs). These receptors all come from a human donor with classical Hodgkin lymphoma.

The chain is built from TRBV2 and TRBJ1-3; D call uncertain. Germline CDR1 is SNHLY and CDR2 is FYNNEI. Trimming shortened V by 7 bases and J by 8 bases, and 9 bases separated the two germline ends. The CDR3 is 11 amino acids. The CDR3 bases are TGTGCCAGCAAGCTGGGATACACCATATATTTT. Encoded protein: CASKLGYTIYF.

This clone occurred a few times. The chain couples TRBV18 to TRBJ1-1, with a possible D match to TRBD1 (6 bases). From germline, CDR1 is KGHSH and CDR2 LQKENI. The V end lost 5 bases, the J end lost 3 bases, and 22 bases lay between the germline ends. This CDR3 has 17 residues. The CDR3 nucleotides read TGTGCCAGCTCATCGATAGGACAGAGCTTTGTCGACACTGAAGCTTTCTTT. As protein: CASSSIGQSFVDTEAFF.

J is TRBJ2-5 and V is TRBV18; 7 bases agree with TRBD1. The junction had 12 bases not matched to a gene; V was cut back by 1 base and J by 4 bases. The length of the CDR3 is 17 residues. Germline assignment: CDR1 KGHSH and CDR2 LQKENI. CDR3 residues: CASSPQQGQSDTETQYF. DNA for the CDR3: TGTGCCAGCTCACCACAACAGGGACAGTCAGACACAGAGACCCAGTACTTC. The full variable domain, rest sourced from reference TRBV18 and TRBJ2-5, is NAGVMQNPRHLVRRRGQEARLRCSPMKGHSHVYWYRQLPEEGLKFMVYLQKENIIDESGMPKERFSAEFPKEGPSILRIQQVVRGDSAAYFCASSPQQGQSDTETQYFGPGTRLLVL.